Here is one T cell receptor beta chain with its context. Its antigen is unknown. Those who donated were healthy bone marrow donors. Researchers ran the PCR with 60 Vbeta and 13 Jbeta primers. The method was immunoSEQ multiplex PCR; TCRdb's version includes in-frame clones alone and lacks a portion of them. The data show 150,000 to 200,000 clones, 80% to 90% seen once. The data stem from a study of cytomegalovirus exposure and HLA in healthy donors. Study results and caveats: The authors reported that TCR beta sequences could predict HLA-A and HLA-B alleles. These predictions were accurate for most subjects in the first cohort. Most of the CMV-associated TCR beta chains (in a later analysis) appeared to be HLA-restricted.

CDR3 length: 14 residues. Trimming stripped 4 bases from V and 3 bases from J, with 10 bases between. The germline CDR1 and CDR2 sequences are SGDLS and YYNGEE. The source is a woman in her twenties or thirties in good health and CMV-seropositive. Sequenced sample: PBMCs. The chain recombines TRBV9 with TRBJ2-2, with a possible D match to TRBD1 (5 bases). The CDR3 reads CASSPQEYTGELFF. For the CDR3, the DNA is TGTGCCAGCAGCCCACAGGAGTACACCGGGGAGCTGTTTTTT.